This T cell receptor beta chain was profiled in a study of blood T cells in healthy people across ages. Turning to this clonotype: No antigen is known for it.

Using a J-beta primer mix together with a sample-barcoded 5' primer, a second PCR was run for roughly 6 to 12 cycles. TCRdb reprocessed the 5' RACE reads with MiXCR, giving one entry per CDR3 protein. The repertoire has about 1.4 million distinct CDR3 sequences, around 55% of them found once; the top ten carry over 5.5%. Overall study findings and caveats: The diversity estimates, figures obtained from one million T cells, were considered underestimates.

Sequenced: blood. The origin of this receptor is a man aged 18 to 35 in good health.

The CDR3 reads CASSTWLGTSGGAHTDTQYF. In nucleotides, the CDR3 is TGTGCCAGCAGCACATGGCTCGGGACTAGCGGGGGGGCCCATACAGATACGCAGTATTTT. V usage is TRBV11-2 and J usage is TRBJ2-3; 16 bases are shared with TRBD2. Losses at the gene ends were 5 bases for V and 3 bases for J; bases not matched to a gene: 14. The germline V gene has CDR1 SGHAT and CDR2 FQNNGV. The CDR3 loop spans 20 amino acids.